This T cell receptor beta chain stems from a study of blood T cell repertoires in COVID-19. Study-wide background: COVID-19 samples, acute and convalescent, were from the United States, Italy and Spain. In each case, the material was cDNA or gDNA derived from T cells, B-cell-depleted T cells, or PBMCs.

Authors' methods: Scientists estimated how many nucleated cells there were by amplifying reference gene primers. The assay was immunoSEQ multiplex PCR, and TCRdb's table has in-frame clones only and misses some. V and J calls and clone size are those listed in that table; D and trimming were worked out from the DNA. This table has approximately 90,000 clones, roughly 87% appearing once. The CDR3 runs 15 residues. CDR1 and CDR2 from the germline V gene are SNHLY and FYNNEI. V was clipped by 4 bases and J by 7 bases; unmatched bases: 7. The chain combines TRBV2 with TRBJ1-4; TRBD1 matches 9 bases. Source material: peripheral blood. This receptor was obtained from a woman over 75 with acute or convalescent COVID-19. For the CDR3, the DNA is TGTGCCAGCAGTGGGGACAGGGCCGTGGGTGAAAAACTGTTTTTT. Translating gives CASSGDRAVGEKLFF.